The rows below give T cell receptor beta chains drawn from one sample of a study of blood T cell repertoires in COVID-19. Sequencing used immunoSEQ multiplex PCR; TCRdb keeps in-frame clones, though not all of them. The sample records around 250,000 clones, approximately 86% being singletons. Source material: peripheral blood. These receptors were taken from a human donor in a cohort sampled during active COVID-19. The CDR3 runs from the conserved cysteine through the conserved F or W. A D gene is named only where the DNA matches it firmly. Not every row has a clone size; where given, it reads once, few, many or a size class.

d_gene: -
j_gene: TRBJ1-2
abundance: -
v_gene: TRBV7-9
len: 15
CDR3nt: TGTGCCAGCAGCCCCCTGACAGGACCTCACTATGGCTACACCTTC
CDR3aa: CASSPLTGPHYGYTF

d_gene: -
j_gene: TRBJ1-2
abundance: once
v_gene: TRBV6-1
len: 14
CDR3nt: TGTGCCAGCAGTGAAGGCAGAGGCCCCCATGGCTACACCTTC
CDR3aa: CASSEGRGPHGYTF

d_gene: -
j_gene: TRBJ2-5
abundance: -
v_gene: TRBV28
len: 14
CDR3nt: TGTGCCATCCTACAGGGCTCGGCGGGAGAGACCCAGTACTTC
CDR3aa: CAILQGSAGETQYF

d_gene: TRBD1
j_gene: TRBJ2-7
abundance: -
v_gene: TRBV29-1
len: 12
CDR3nt: TGCAGCGTCTTGGGACAGGGATACGAGCAGTACTTC
CDR3aa: CSVLGQGYEQYF

d_gene: -
j_gene: TRBJ1-2
abundance: -
v_gene: TRBV19
len: 12
CDR3nt: TGTGCCAGTACAGGCAGCTACTATGGCTACACCTTC
CDR3aa: CASTGSYYGYTF

d_gene: -
j_gene: TRBJ1-5
abundance: -
v_gene: TRBV19
len: 14
CDR3nt: TGTGCCAGTAGGACAGCGCCTCGGCGTCAGCCCCAGCATTTT
CDR3aa: CASRTAPRRQPQHF

d_gene: -
j_gene: TRBJ1-1
abundance: -
v_gene: TRBV30
len: 14
CDR3nt: TGTGCCTGGAGTGTCCGGCGGGCGAACACTGAAGCTTTCTTT
CDR3aa: CAWSVRRANTEAFF

d_gene: TRBD2
j_gene: TRBJ2-7
abundance: once
v_gene: TRBV5-4
len: 13
CDR3nt: TGTGCCAGCAGCCCGGGCGGGGGCTACGAGCAGTACTTC
CDR3aa: CASSPGGGYEQYF

d_gene: TRBD1
j_gene: TRBJ2-7
abundance: once
v_gene: TRBV30
len: 14
CDR3nt: TGTGCCTGGAGTGGAGACAGGGGTAACTACGAGCAGTACTTC
CDR3aa: CAWSGDRGNYEQYF

d_gene: TRBD1
j_gene: TRBJ2-1
abundance: few
v_gene: TRBV27
len: 13
CDR3nt: TGTGCCAGCAGTTTTGACAGGGGCAATGAGCAGTTCTTC
CDR3aa: CASSFDRGNEQFF

d_gene: TRBD1
j_gene: TRBJ1-2
abundance: -
v_gene: TRBV29-1
len: 15
CDR3nt: TGCAGCGTTGAAGATTCCAGGACAGGGGTATGGGGCTACACCTTC
CDR3aa: CSVEDSRTGVWGYTF

d_gene: -
j_gene: TRBJ2-7
abundance: -
v_gene: TRBV27
len: 14
CDR3nt: TGTGCCAGCAAATTGGGACTCACCACCTACGAGCAGTACTTC
CDR3aa: CASKLGLTTYEQYF

d_gene: -
j_gene: TRBJ2-3
abundance: -
v_gene: TRBV27
len: 16
CDR3nt: TGTGCCAGCAGTTTATATCACCCCAGGGACACAGATACGCAGTATTTT
CDR3aa: CASSLYHPRDTDTQYF

d_gene: -
j_gene: TRBJ2-7
abundance: -
v_gene: TRBV13
len: 16
CDR3nt: TGTGCCAGCAGCAAACCCGGGACTCCAAGGGCCTACGAGCAGTACTTC
CDR3aa: CASSKPGTPRAYEQYF

d_gene: TRBD2
j_gene: TRBJ2-7
abundance: -
v_gene: TRBV28
len: 15
CDR3nt: TGTGCCAGCAGGTTTCTAGCGGGGATCTCCTACGAGCAGTACTTC
CDR3aa: CASRFLAGISYEQYF

d_gene: TRBD1
j_gene: TRBJ2-7
abundance: few
v_gene: TRBV19
len: 14
CDR3nt: TGTGCCAGTAGTACAGGGACAGGGCCCTACGAGCAGTACTTC
CDR3aa: CASSTGTGPYEQYF

d_gene: TRBD1
j_gene: TRBJ2-7
abundance: once
v_gene: TRBV30
len: 14
CDR3nt: TGTGCCTGGCAATTGGGACAGATTACGGGGGAGCAGTACTTC
CDR3aa: CAWQLGQITGEQYF

d_gene: -
j_gene: TRBJ1-2
abundance: -
v_gene: TRBV21-1
len: 15
CDR3nt: TGTGCCAGCAGCAAAGTACATGGACTTCGGTATGGCTACACCTTC
CDR3aa: CASSKVHGLRYGYTF

d_gene: TRBD1
j_gene: TRBJ2-7
abundance: -
v_gene: TRBV4-3
len: 15
CDR3nt: TGCGCCAGCAGCCAAGATGGCCACTCTCAGGGGGTGCAGTACTTC
CDR3aa: CASSQDGHSQGVQYF

d_gene: TRBD1
j_gene: TRBJ1-2
abundance: -
v_gene: TRBV10-3
len: 14
CDR3nt: TGTGCCATCAGTGTTCAACAGGGGCCCTATGGCTACACCTTC
CDR3aa: CAISVQQGPYGYTF

d_gene: -
j_gene: TRBJ2-7
abundance: few
v_gene: TRBV4-1
len: 12
CDR3nt: TGCGCCAGCAGCCAAGACGGCTACGAGCAGTACTTC
CDR3aa: CASSQDGYEQYF

d_gene: TRBD2
j_gene: TRBJ2-7
abundance: -
v_gene: TRBV12-3/TRBV12-4
len: 13
CDR3nt: TGTGCCAGCACCCTAAGCGGGGACTACGAGCAGTACTTC
CDR3aa: CASTLSGDYEQYF

d_gene: -
j_gene: TRBJ1-6
abundance: -
v_gene: TRBV6-2/TRBV6-3
len: 14
CDR3nt: TGTGCCAGCAGTTTCAGGAACTATAATTCACCCCTCCACTTT
CDR3aa: CASSFRNYNSPLHF

d_gene: TRBD1
j_gene: TRBJ1-5
abundance: -
v_gene: TRBV2
len: 15
CDR3nt: TGTGCCAGCAGAGAACAGGGGGCCGGGAATCAGCCCCAGCATTTT
CDR3aa: CASREQGAGNQPQHF

d_gene: -
j_gene: TRBJ2-1
abundance: -
v_gene: TRBV14
len: 14
CDR3nt: TGTGCCAGCAGCCCCCGGACTTTTGGGGGCGAGCAGTTCTTC
CDR3aa: CASSPRTFGGEQFF

d_gene: -
j_gene: TRBJ2-7
abundance: -
v_gene: TRBV7-3
len: 14
CDR3nt: TGTGCCAGCAGCTTATCCAGCGTTACCTACGAGCAGTACTTC
CDR3aa: CASSLSSVTYEQYF

d_gene: TRBD1
j_gene: TRBJ1-4
abundance: once
v_gene: TRBV29-1
len: 14
CDR3nt: TGCAGCGTTGCGCCGCCGGGACAGTTAGAAAAACTGTTTTTT
CDR3aa: CSVAPPGQLEKLFF

d_gene: -
j_gene: TRBJ1-2
abundance: -
v_gene: TRBV4-2
len: 14
CDR3nt: TGTGCCAGCAGCCAAGATTTCGGGTATTCTGGCTACACCTTC
CDR3aa: CASSQDFGYSGYTF

d_gene: TRBD1
j_gene: TRBJ1-2
abundance: -
v_gene: TRBV28
len: 13
CDR3nt: TGTGCCAGCCATTTTCACGGGACAGATGGCTACACCTTC
CDR3aa: CASHFHGTDGYTF

d_gene: -
j_gene: TRBJ1-4
abundance: -
v_gene: TRBV6-5
len: 12
CDR3nt: TGTGCCGCGGGGGGCAGTAATGAAAAACTGTTTTTT
CDR3aa: CAAGGSNEKLFF

d_gene: -
j_gene: TRBJ1-5
abundance: -
v_gene: TRBV5-4
len: 15
CDR3nt: TGTGCCAGCAGCTTGGGTAGGGGACTGAATCAGCCCCAGCATTTT
CDR3aa: CASSLGRGLNQPQHF

d_gene: TRBD1
j_gene: TRBJ1-2
abundance: -
v_gene: TRBV6-5
len: 15
CDR3nt: TGTGCCAGCAGTTACTCTTCCAACAGGGGCAAAGGCTACACCTTC
CDR3aa: CASSYSSNRGKGYTF

d_gene: TRBD2
j_gene: TRBJ2-3
abundance: once
v_gene: TRBV5-1
len: 15
CDR3nt: TGCGCCAGCAGCTATAGCGGGGACCTGCTAGATACGCAGTATTTT
CDR3aa: CASSYSGDLLDTQYF

d_gene: -
j_gene: TRBJ2-1
abundance: once
v_gene: TRBV12-5
len: 12
CDR3nt: TGTGCTAGTGGAACGAGCCGTAGTGAGCAGTTCTTC
CDR3aa: CASGTSRSEQFF

d_gene: -
j_gene: TRBJ2-7
abundance: -
v_gene: TRBV3-1/TRBV3-2
len: 14
CDR3nt: TGTGCCAGCAGCGGTACGTCGAGCTCCTACGAGCAGTACTTC
CDR3aa: CASSGTSSSYEQYF